This entry lists 14 T cell receptor beta chains sequenced from one sample in a study of glioma-infiltrating T cells. Amplification of TCR alpha and beta CDR3 regions from RNA used iRepertoire nested multiplex PCR. TCRdb re-analysed the multiplex PCR reads in MiXCR, keeping a single row per CDR3 protein. Of around 100,000 distinct CDR3 sequences in the sample, roughly 30% are singletons; the top ten hold 44%. Source material: glioma tissue, nonneoplastic brain tissue, or PBMCs (not recorded which). These receptors originate from a human donor with low-grade glioma or glioblastoma, undergoing nonglioma brain surgery, or in good health (not recorded which).

This clonotype turned up a few times. The V gene is TRBV4-1, the J gene TRBJ2-3; maybe TRBD2 (6 bases). Looked up from germline, CDR1 is MGHRA and CDR2 is YSYEKL. The V end was cut by 0 bases, the J end by 1 base, with 11 bases between. The CDR3 runs 16 residues. The CDR3 loop reads CASSQDLGGGTDTQYF. The DNA of the CDR3 is TGCGCCAGCAGCCAAGATCTGGGCGGGGGCACAGATACGCAGTATTTT.

The genes are TRBV6-1 and TRBJ2-3, with D unclear. V was shortened by 5 bases and J by 0 bases, with 12 bases between the two germline ends. This CDR3 has 15 residues. Germline V gene sequence: CDR1 MNHNS, CDR2 SASEGT. CDR3 residues: CASSRTALSTDTQYF. CDR3 DNA: TGTGCCAGCAGTCGGACGGCTCTAAGCACAGATACGCAGTATTTT.

Concerning this clonotype: A single base separates this from a much larger clone, so it may be a read error. The rearrangement links TRBV2 to TRBJ1-3; 8 bases are shared with TRBD1. Germline CDR1 is SNHLY and CDR2 is FYNNEI. With V trimmed by 11 bases and J by 2 bases, 8 bases remained unmatched. This CDR3 has 14 amino acids. In DNA, the CDR3 is TGTGCCTCCCGGACAGGGCACACTGGAAACACCATATATTTT. Translation: CASRTGHTGNTIYF.

The genes are TRBV29-1 and TRBJ1-3, with D possibly being TRBD1 (5 bases). The ends were cut back, 4 bases at V and 0 bases at J, with 10 bases in the middle. The CDR3 consists of 14 residues. Germline CDR1 and CDR2: SQVTM and ANQGSEA. This CDR3 reads CSVVWGSSGNTIYF. In nucleotides, the CDR3 is TGCAGCGTTGTGTGGGGGAGCTCTGGAAACACCATATATTTT.

Details on this clonotype: This may be a read error: a much more frequent sequence differs by one nucleotide. The chain recombines TRBV28 with TRBJ2-6; D is ambiguous. This CDR3 has 15 residues. Per the germline V gene, CDR1 is MDHEN and CDR2 is SYDVKM. CDR3 in amino acids: CARSSPLSGANVLTF. DNA for the CDR3: TGTGCCAGAAGTTCTCCCCTATCTGGGGCCAACGTCCTGACTTTC.

This clonotype was observed at least ten times. The chain employs TRBV20-1 and TRBJ2-1; the match to TRBD1 covers 7 bases. The CDR3 is 15 residues long. Per germline, CDR1 DFQATT and CDR2 SNEGSKA (reference sequence). V dropped 4 bases and J dropped 8; count of bases not matched to a gene: 14. CDR3 in DNA: TGCAGTGCTACCAGGGGGTCTCGAGCGAGCGATGAGCAGTTCTTC. Translation: CSATRGSRASDEQFF.

This clonotype was seen ten or more times. V usage is TRBV15 and J usage is TRBJ1-5, with D possibly being TRBD1 (5 bases). Germline CDR1 LNHNV, CDR2 YYDKDF (reference sequence). The V gene lost 5 bases and the J gene lost 3 bases, with 8 bases spanning the gap. The CDR3 has 13 residues. The CDR3 sequence: CATSDSHNQPQHF. The CDR3 DNA follows: TGTGCCACCAGCGACAGCCACAATCAGCCCCAGCATTTT.

The gene calls are TRBV13 and TRBJ1-1; D remains unclear. The germline V gene has CDR1 PRHDT and CDR2 FYEKMQ (reference sequence). V was shortened by 3 bases and J by 6 bases, with 5 bases between the two germline ends. This CDR3 is 11 amino acids long. CDR3 coding DNA: TGTGCCAGCAGCTTCGAATCTGAAGCTTTCTTT. Protein product: CASSFESEAFF.

In this sample, this clonotype turned up many times. This rearrangement joins TRBV5-4 to TRBJ1-1; 7 nucleotides line up with TRBD1. Germline CDR1 reads SGHNT; CDR2 reads YYREEE (reference sequence). J was trimmed by 4 bases and V by 5 bases; bases with no gene match: 8. This CDR3 spans 14 amino acids. The CDR3 nucleotides are TGTGCCAGCAGGTCGCAGGGGGACACCACTGAAGCTTTCTTT. It specifies CASRSQGDTTEAFF.

Remarks on this clonotype: This may be a read error: a much more frequent sequence differs by one nucleotide. The chain is built from TRBV7-2 and TRBJ2-3; 8 bases fit TRBD1. This CDR3 has 15 residues. The trim removed 8 bases at V and 0 bases at J, leaving 7 bases unmatched. CDR1 and CDR2 (germline): SGHTA, FQGNSA. The CDR3 protein is CASGHRGTSTDTQYF. CDR3 DNA: TGTGCCAGCGGCCACAGGGGGACTAGCACAGATACGCAGTATTTT.

This clonotype was found once. A read error may produce the germline difference seen at one junction end. The chain combines TRBV6-5 with TRBJ1-1; 7 positions match TRBD1. Germline assignment: CDR1 MNHEY and CDR2 SVGAGI. The length of the CDR3 is 14 residues. The CDR3 reads CASRAGTENTEAFF. The CDR3 DNA is TGCGCCAGCAGGGCCGGGACAGAGAACACTGAAGCTTTCTTT.

This clonotype has only one observation. The V and J genes are TRBV2 and TRBJ2-3; 10 bases map to TRBD2. The CDR3 length is 17 residues. Unmatched junction bases numbered 15, after V lost 7 bases and J lost 5 bases. CDR1 is SNHLY and CDR2 is FYNNEI in the germline V gene. This chain's CDR3 is CASTPRGSGGQEDTQYF. For the CDR3, the DNA is TGTGCCAGCACTCCAAGGGGTAGCGGGGGGCAGGAAGATACGCAGTATTTT.

Many counts were recorded for this clonotype. This chain uses TRBV7-3 with TRBJ2-3; the D gene is possibly TRBD2 (6 bases). Germline lookup yields CDR1 SGHTA and CDR2 FQGTGA. Trimming pared 5 bases from V and 4 bases from J, leaving 16 bases between. The CDR3 totals 15 residues. The CDR3 DNA follows: TGTGCCAGCAGCCCGGCGGGGATTTCGGCAGATACGCAGTATTTT. Residues: CASSPAGISADTQYF.

Points on this clonotype: A read error is possible here, since a much larger clone lies one base away. The chain carries TRBV6-2 or TRBV6-3 and TRBJ2-1; no firm D call. Germline V gene sequence: CDR1 MNHEY, CDR2 SVGEGT. The CDR3 totals 14 residues. As DNA, the CDR3 is TGTGCCGGCAGTCCATTTCGGGTGAACAATGAGCAGTTCTTC. This translates into CAGSPFRVNNEQFF.